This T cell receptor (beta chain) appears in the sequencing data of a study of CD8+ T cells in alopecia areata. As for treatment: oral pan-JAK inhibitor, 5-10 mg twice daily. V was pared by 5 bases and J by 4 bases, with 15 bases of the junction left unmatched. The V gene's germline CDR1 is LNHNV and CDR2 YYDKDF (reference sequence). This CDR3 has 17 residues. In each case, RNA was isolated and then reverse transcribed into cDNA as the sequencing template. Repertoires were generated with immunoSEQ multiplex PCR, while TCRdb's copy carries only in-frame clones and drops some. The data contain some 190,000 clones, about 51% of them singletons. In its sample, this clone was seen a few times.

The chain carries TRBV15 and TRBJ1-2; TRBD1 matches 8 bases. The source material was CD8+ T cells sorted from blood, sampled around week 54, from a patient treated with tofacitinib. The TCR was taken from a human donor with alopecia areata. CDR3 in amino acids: CATSETTGQGLFYGYTF. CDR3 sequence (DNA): TGTGCCACCAGCGAGACGACTGGACAGGGACTCTTCTATGGCTACACCTTC. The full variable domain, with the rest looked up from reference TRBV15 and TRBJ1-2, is DAMVIQNPRYQVTQFGKPVTLSCSQTLNHNVMYWYQQKSSQAPKLLFHYYDKDFNNEADTPDNFQSRRPNTSFCFLDIRSPGLGDTAMYLCATSETTGQGLFYGYTFGSGTRLTVV.